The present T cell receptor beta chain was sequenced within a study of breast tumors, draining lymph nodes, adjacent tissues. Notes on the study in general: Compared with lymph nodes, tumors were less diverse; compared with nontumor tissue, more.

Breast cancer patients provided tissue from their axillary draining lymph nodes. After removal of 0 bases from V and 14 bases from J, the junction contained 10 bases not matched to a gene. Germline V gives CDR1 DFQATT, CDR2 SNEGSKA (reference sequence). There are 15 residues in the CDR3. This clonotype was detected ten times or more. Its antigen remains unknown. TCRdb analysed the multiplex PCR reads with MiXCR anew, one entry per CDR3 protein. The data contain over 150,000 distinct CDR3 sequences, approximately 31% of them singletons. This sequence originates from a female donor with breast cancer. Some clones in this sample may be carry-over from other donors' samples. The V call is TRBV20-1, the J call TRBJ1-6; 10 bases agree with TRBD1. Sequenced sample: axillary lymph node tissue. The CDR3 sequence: CSARDTGTGEATLHF. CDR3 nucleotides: TGCAGTGCTAGAGACACCGGGACAGGGGAGGCAACCCTCCACTTT.